This T cell receptor beta chain was identified during a study of beta chain features in type 1 diabetes. Background on the study: Age, gender and cell yields were similar between patients and healthy donors.

Study results and caveats: TCRB CDR3s were moderately but significantly shorter in Type 1 diabetes patients in all four CD4+ subsets. For type 1 diabetes patients, VDJ junctions showed fewer insertions and more deletions.

The authors reverse transcribed all of the isolated RNA, so sequencing captured expressed TCRB transcripts. Sequencing was performed with immunoSEQ multiplex PCR; in TCRdb, only in-frame clones are kept and a portion is missing. Seen here are a few hundred thousand clones, approximately 14% observed once, and the top ten hold roughly 0.036%. One heparinised blood draw averaging approximately 0.11 L was given by each donor. This clone was seen a single time. Its antigen is not known. Germline-derived CDR1 and CDR2 are SGHRS and YFSETQ. Between the trimmed V and J ends, which lost 6 bases and 0 bases, there was a span of 10 bases. The CDR3 is 14 residues long.

Input material: naive CD4+ T cells from blood. The V gene is TRBV5-1, the J gene TRBJ2-1; no clear D. The receptor comes from a man aged 25-45 years in good health. CDR3 protein: CASMGSNSYNEQFF. In DNA form, the CDR3 reads TGCGCCAGCATGGGTAGCAACTCCTACAATGAGCAGTTCTTC.